A single sample gave rise to the 30 T cell receptor beta chains below, sequenced in a study of CD8 T cells in Susac syndrome. RNA, at roughly 0.5 to 1 ug, was reverse transcribed with random hexamers. From the immunoSEQ multiplex PCR reads, TCRdb called clonotypes with MiXCR, one entry per CDR3 protein. In the table there are some 160,000 distinct CDR3 sequences, roughly 94% of which are singletons. The sample comprised CD4+ T cells from PBMCs. The receptors here all came from a human donor with Susac syndrome.

This chain links TRBV20-1 with TRBJ2-7; either TRBD1 or TRBD2 may fit D (5 bases each). From germline, CDR1 is DFQATT and CDR2 SNEGSKA (reference sequence). This CDR3 has 14 residues. The V end was cut by 0 bases, the J end by 4 bases, with 13 bases between. The CDR3 spells CSARDRRGGYEQYF. In DNA form, the CDR3 reads TGCAGTGCTAGAGATCGAAGGGGCGGGTACGAGCAGTACTTC.

The chain joins TRBV10-2 to TRBJ2-1; weak D call: TRBD2 (6 bases). The CDR3 covers 14 residues. V shed 5 bases and J shed 7 bases, with 15 bases lying between them. The germline V gene has CDR1 WSHSY and CDR2 SAAADI. CDR3 coding DNA: TGCGCCAGCAGTCAGCCGACTAGACGGAATGAGCAGTTCTTC. It codes for CASSQPTRRNEQFF.

In its sample, this clonotype was seen once. This chain connects TRBV5-1 to TRBJ2-7; 9 bases are shared with TRBD2. CDR1 is SGHRS and CDR2 is YFSETQ in the germline V gene. The trim removed 1 base at V and 6 bases at J, leaving 8 bases unmatched. There are 15 residues in the CDR3. The CDR3 DNA reads TGCGCCAGCAGCTTGTCTAGCGGGGACCTTTCCGAGCAGTACTTC. It codes for CASSLSSGDLSEQYF. Combining the CDR3 with reference TRBV5-1 and TRBJ2-7 gives the whole variable domain KAGVTQTPRYLIKTRGQQVTLSCSPISGHRSVSWYQQTPGQGLQFLFEYFSETQRNKGNFPGRFSGRQFSNSRSEMNVSTLELGDSALYLCASSLSSGDLSEQYFGPGTRLTVT.

The chain joins TRBV6-5 to TRBJ2-5, with a weak D call TRBD2 (6 bases). The CDR3 is 16 residues long. From germline, CDR1 is MNHEY and CDR2 SVGAGI. Trimming cost V 2 bases and J 5 bases, with 18 bases left between them. In DNA, the CDR3 is TGTGCCAGCAGTTACAATATAGCGACTAGGCGGGAGACCCAGTACTTC. Amino acids: CASSYNIATRRETQYF.

The chain couples TRBV3-1 to TRBJ2-4; TRBD2 aligns across 10 bases. The CDR3 is made up of 16 amino acids. The ends lost 4 bases at V and 0 bases at J; junction bases unmatched: 3. The germline CDR1 and CDR2 sequences are LGHDT and YNNKEL (reference sequence). In nucleotides, the CDR3 is TGTGCCAGCAGCCCGGGACTAGCGACAGCCAAAAACATTCAGTACTTC. Translating gives CASSPGLATAKNIQYF.

The chain joins TRBV20-1 to TRBJ1-4; D remains ambiguous. Trimming left V 5 bases short and J 3 bases short, with 13 bases between. Looked up from germline, CDR1 is DFQATT and CDR2 is SNEGSKA (reference sequence). This CDR3 spans 14 amino acids. CDR3 amino acids: CSAVLGWANEKLFF. The CDR3 DNA follows: TGCAGTGCTGTGTTGGGGTGGGCTAATGAAAAACTGTTTTTT.

The chain uses TRBV9 and TRBJ1-1, with D unresolved. In germline, CDR1 is SGDLS, CDR2 YYNGEE. The V gene lost 0 bases and the J gene lost 1 base, with 10 bases spanning the gap. The CDR3 is made up of 15 amino acids. The CDR3 nucleotides read TGTGCCAGCAGCGTAGATATTTCCAGGAACACTGAAGCTTTCTTT. This sequence encodes CASSVDISRNTEAFF.

This chain joins TRBV7-9 and TRBJ2-5; D uncertain. The CDR3 is 12 residues long. Trimming cost V 10 bases and J 6 bases, with 15 bases left between them. Germline CDR1 is SEHNR and CDR2 is FQNEAQ (reference sequence). This CDR3 is CATSSTRQTQYF. CDR3 nucleotides: TGTGCCACATCTAGTACCAGACAGACCCAGTACTTC.

The chain employs TRBV20-1 and TRBJ2-1; 7 nucleotides agree with TRBD2. Germline-derived CDR1 and CDR2 are DFQATT and SNEGSKA (reference sequence). The V segment lost 3 bases and the J segment 7 bases; nucleotides outside the gene matches: 3. This CDR3 has 12 residues. The CDR3 DNA is TGCAGTGCTAGCGGGGGGAAGAATGAGCAGTTCTTC. Translating it yields CSASGGKNEQFF.

This chain connects TRBV10-2 to TRBJ1-6; a possible D gene is TRBD1 (6 bases). The CDR3 is made up of 15 amino acids. V lost 6 bases to trimming and J lost 8 bases, with 17 bases between them. Germline V CDR1 and CDR2: WSHSY, SAAADI. In DNA form, the CDR3 reads TGCGCCAGCAGCGACGGACAGACGTTCCATTCACCCCTCCACTTT. Amino acid sequence: CASSDGQTFHSPLHF.

The J gene is TRBJ1-1, the V gene TRBV7-6; possibly TRBD1 for D (6 bases). The CDR3 has 14 residues. V lost 5 bases, J lost 2 bases, and 12 bases lay in between. Looked up from germline, CDR1 is SGHVS and CDR2 is FNYEAQ. The CDR3 DNA reads as TGTGCCAGCAGCCCCGTGGGGGGCAACACTGAAGCTTTCTTT. This gives the protein CASSPVGGNTEAFF.

The chain is built from TRBV19 and TRBJ1-2, with unresolved D. This CDR3 has 12 amino acids. Germline loops: CDR1 LNHDA, CDR2 SQIVND (reference sequence). Trimming stripped 11 bases from V and 4 bases from J, with 14 bases between. CDR3: CAGYGTPYGYTF. CDR3 coding DNA: TGTGCCGGCTACGGAACCCCCTATGGCTACACCTTC.

The chain links TRBV28 to TRBJ2-2, with 7 bases aligning to TRBD1. Germline trimming cut 7 bases from V and 3 bases from J; bases unmatched to any gene: 5. Germline CDR1 MDHEN, CDR2 SYDVKM. CDR3 length: 14 residues. CDR3: CASTGGTYTGELFF. CDR3 coding DNA: TGTGCCAGCACAGGGGGAACTTACACCGGGGAGCTGTTTTTT. The whole variable domain, filled in from reference TRBV28 and TRBJ2-2, reads DVKVTQSSRYLVKRTGEKVFLECVQDMDHENMFWYRQDPGLGLRLIYFSYDVKMKEKGDIPEGYSVSREKKERFSLILESASTNQTSMYLCASTGGTYTGELFFGEGSRLTVL.

The rearrangement links TRBV3-1 to TRBJ2-1; 10 nucleotides align to TRBD2. The CDR3 covers 17 residues. V lost 4 bases and J lost 5; bases outside the gene matches: 11. Germline V gives CDR1 LGHDT, CDR2 YNNKEL (reference sequence). The CDR3 spells CASSPLGRLAGDNEQFF. CDR3 DNA: TGTGCCAGCAGCCCCCTGGGAAGGCTAGCGGGGGACAATGAGCAGTTCTTC.

This chain uses TRBV14 with TRBJ2-4; TRBD1 aligns across 7 bases. CDR3 length: 16 amino acids. CDR1 SGHDN and CDR2 FVKESK come from the germline V gene. V trimming: 0 bases; J trimming: 3 bases; junction bases outside the gene matches: 5. DNA for the CDR3: TGTGCCAGCAGCCAAGACCAACAGGGGTTCAAAAACATTCAGTACTTC. Amino acids: CASSQDQQGFKNIQYF.

This chain joins TRBV6-5 and TRBJ1-2; no clear D. The CDR3 is made up of 15 amino acids. V dropped 6 bases and J dropped 7 bases, with 21 bases sitting between them. The germline V gene has CDR1 MNHEY and CDR2 SVGAGI. The DNA of the CDR3 is TGTGCCAGCAGCCAACGACACAAGGGAAAATTTGGCTACACCTTC. Its protein is CASSQRHKGKFGYTF.

The chain uses TRBV7-9 and TRBJ2-3; D is ambiguous. Per germline, CDR1 SEHNR and CDR2 FQNEAQ (reference sequence). The CDR3 consists of 15 residues. V dropped 5 bases and J dropped 2 bases, with 14 bases sitting between them. CDR3 loop: CASSRVIAATDTQYF. The CDR3 nucleotides are TGTGCCAGCAGCCGGGTGATCGCGGCCACAGATACGCAGTATTTT. The full variable domain, completed using reference TRBV7-9 and TRBJ2-3, is DTGVSQNPRHKITKRGQNVTFRCDPISEHNRLYWYRQTLGQGPEFLTYFQNEAQLEKSRLLSDRFSAERPKGSFSTLEIQRTEQGDSAMYLCASSRVIAATDTQYFGPGTRLTVL.

This clonotype was found a few times. The rearrangement uses TRBV2 and TRBJ2-5, with D possibly being TRBD1 or TRBD2 (6 bases each). The CDR3 is 15 residues long. In germline, CDR1 is SNHLY, CDR2 FYNNEI. Deletions cut 3 bases from V and 1 base from J, with 12 bases between. The CDR3 region is CASSDRGQGQETQYF. Here the CDR3 DNA reads TGTGCCAGCAGTGATCGGGGGCAAGGCCAAGAGACCCAGTACTTC.

V usage is TRBV5-6 and J usage is TRBJ1-6, with 8 bases matching TRBD1. With V trimmed by 0 bases and J by 6 bases, 8 bases remained unmatched. Germline V gene sequence: CDR1 SGHDT, CDR2 YYEEEE. This CDR3 has 17 amino acids. The chain's CDR3 is CASSLGFRQGSNSPLHF. CDR3 DNA sequence: TGTGCCAGCAGCTTGGGTTTTCGACAGGGGAGTAATTCACCCCTCCACTTT. Full variable domain (remainder filled in from reference TRBV5-6 and TRBJ1-6): DAGVTQSPTHLIKTRGQQVTLRCSPKSGHDTVSWYQQALGQGPQFIFQYYEEEERQRGNFPDRFSGHQFPNYSSELNVNALLLGDSALYLCASSLGFRQGSNSPLHFGNGTRLTVT.

The rearrangement uses TRBV7-9 and TRBJ2-1; D is possibly TRBD1 (5 bases). Germline lookup yields CDR1 SEHNR and CDR2 FQNEAQ (reference sequence). The CDR3 length is 15 residues. V was pared by 7 bases and J by 10 bases, with 23 bases between. CDR3 nucleotides: TGTGCCAGCACTATGCAGGGTGTCGTCTACGGGGAGCAGTTCTTC. It encodes CASTMQGVVYGEQFF.

This clonotype showed up just once. The V call is TRBV12-3 or TRBV12-4, the J call TRBJ2-1, with D perhaps matching TRBD1 or TRBD2 (6 bases each). The V end was cut by 6 bases, the J end by 12 bases, with 18 bases between. The CDR3 consists of 13 residues. The CDR3, as DNA: TGTGCCAGCAGCCGTCTGGGGGGCCCAGTGCAGTTCTTC. Residues: CASSRLGGPVQFF.

This rearrangement joins TRBV11-2 to TRBJ2-1; 10 bases agree with TRBD2. CDR1 is SGHAT, CDR2 FQNNGV, per germline. V trimming: 8 bases; J trimming: 4 bases; junction bases outside the gene matches: 11. The CDR3 is 16 amino acids. The CDR3 sequence is CASEERGGLRYNEQFF. The CDR3 DNA sequence: TGTGCCAGCGAGGAGCGGGGGGGCCTGAGGTACAATGAGCAGTTCTTC.

The V and J genes are TRBV2 and TRBJ1-6, with 11 nucleotides matching TRBD1. Germline values: CDR1 SNHLY, CDR2 FYNNEI. The trim removed 0 bases at V and 10 bases at J, leaving 5 bases unmatched. CDR3 size: 16 residues. This chain's CDR3 is CASSEALRTGGSPLHF. CDR3 nucleotides: TGTGCCAGCAGTGAAGCGCTTAGGACAGGGGGCTCACCCCTCCACTTT.

The rearrangement uses TRBV12-3 or TRBV12-4 and TRBJ1-2, with D maybe TRBD1 (6 bases). V gave up 2 bases and J gave up 6 bases, with 13 bases separating them. This CDR3 contains 14 residues. CDR3 sequence (DNA): TGTGCCAGCAGTTTATGGGGGCTGGTTGATGGCTACACCTTC. It codes for CASSLWGLVDGYTF.

This clonotype came up a few times. The chain carries TRBV30 and TRBJ2-1; TRBD2 matches at 12 bases. Germline V gene sequence: CDR1 GTSNPN, CDR2 SVGIG (reference sequence). The CDR3 extends over 14 amino acids. J gave up 6 bases and V 2 bases, and 2 bases lay outside the gene matches. The CDR3 sequence is CAWSSSGGANEQFF. For the CDR3, the DNA is TGTGCCTGGAGTTCTAGCGGGGGGGCCAATGAGCAGTTCTTC.

V usage is TRBV10-1 and J usage is TRBJ2-5, with unresolved D. This CDR3 comprises 14 residues. From germline, CDR1 is WNHNN and CDR2 SYGVQD (reference sequence). V dropped 4 bases and J dropped 7 bases, with 16 bases sitting between them. The CDR3 is CASSGGSPSGTQYF. CDR3 nucleotides: TGCGCCAGCAGTGGTGGGTCCCCGTCTGGGACCCAGTACTTC.

The V and J genes are TRBV2 and TRBJ1-4, with D unclear. This CDR3 has 14 residues. Deletions cut 8 bases from V and 0 bases from J, with 10 bases between. CDR1 is SNHLY, CDR2 FYNNEI, per germline. The CDR3 region has the DNA TGTGCCAGCTGCTATTATGCAACTAATGAAAAACTGTTTTTT. It specifies CASCYYATNEKLFF.

V gene TRBV5-8 combines with J gene TRBJ2-7, with 7 bases fitting TRBD2. The V gene's germline CDR1 is SGHTS and CDR2 YDEGEE. The CDR3 loop spans 16 amino acids. The J segment lost 2 bases and the V segment lost 0 bases, leaving 8 bases of the junction unmatched. The CDR3 loop reads CASSLVGGVSTYEQYF. DNA for the CDR3: TGTGCCAGCAGCTTGGTGGGAGGGGTTAGTACCTACGAGCAGTACTTC.

The J gene is TRBJ1-2, the V gene TRBV10-2; D is ambiguous. From germline, CDR1 is WSHSY and CDR2 SAAADI. Trimming took off 6 bases at V and 0 bases at J, with 11 bases between the two ends. The CDR3 extends over 14 amino acids. For the CDR3, the DNA is TGCGCCAGCAGGAAAACAGAGACTAACTATGGCTACACCTTC. It translates to CASRKTETNYGYTF.

The chain recombines TRBV12-5 with TRBJ1-2; 9 bases are a match to TRBD1. The V and J ends lost 7 bases and 7 bases, in that order; junction bases with no gene match: 10. The CDR3 totals 14 residues. Germline values: CDR1 LGHNT, CDR2 FRNRAP. DNA for the CDR3: TGTGCTAGTGCCCGGACAGGGGCCCCTTCTGGCTACACCTTC. Its protein is CASARTGAPSGYTF.